The clone carrying this T cell receptor beta chain is a singleton in its sample. The target antigen is unknown. This sample is drawn from a study of long-term antiretroviral therapy in people with HIV. Overall study results and limits: Dominating the repertoire at all time points were the clones that expanded before ART. Following ART, diversity rose but still fell short of transplant donor controls.

Assay version v3.0 of immunoSEQ was used, and it was run at survey level. This table comes from immunoSEQ multiplex PCR, and its TCRdb copy is limited to in-frame clones, with some not included. The table shows about 20,000 clones, with approximately 83% occurring only once. V was pared by 0 bases and J by 5 bases, with 12 bases of the junction left unmatched. This CDR3 region has 18 residues. Germline CDR1 is LNHNV and CDR2 is YYDKDF (reference sequence). The genes are TRBV15 and TRBJ2-3; TRBD2 matches 9 bases. The TCR originated in a middle-aged woman with HIV. This material consisted of unsorted PBMCs, taken 1.2 years after starting antiretroviral therapy. CDR3 sequence (DNA): TGTGCCACCAGCAGAGATTTCGGCGGGAGGGCCGAAAGAGATACGCAGTATTTT. It is translated as CATSRDFGGRAERDTQYF.